This T cell receptor beta chain is drawn from a study of siplizumab effects on memory and regulatory T cells. Assay used: immunoSEQ multiplex PCR; TCRdb lists only in-frame clones, some missing. Of over 100,000 clones in the sample, roughly 90% were seen once. This clone has only one observation. Its antigen remains unknown. The CDR3 length is 18 residues. CDR1 is LNHDA and CDR2 is SQIVND in the germline V gene (reference sequence). J gave up 6 bases and V 3 bases, and 10 bases lay outside the gene matches. Study-wide findings and caveats: Naive T cells looked more diverse than memory cells and looked like major alloresponse contributors. Researchers could not give a naive or memory phenotype to roughly 75-96% of proliferating CD4+ or CD8+ clones. Some alloreactive sequences were traceable to unstimulated CD4+ memory cells, and siplizumab significantly reduced them.

The material sequenced was CD4+ T cells sorted from blood. This chain links TRBV19 with TRBJ2-1, with 14 bases aligning to TRBD2. The clonotype originates from a human donor in good health. CDR3 amino acids: CASSILLGTSGSLNEQFF. CDR3 coding DNA: TGTGCCAGTAGTATTCTCCTCGGGACTAGCGGGAGTCTCAATGAGCAGTTCTTC.